This entry concerns a single T cell receptor beta chain. This entry is derived from a study of blood T cell repertoires in COVID-19. Whole-study context: The origin of the acute and convalescent COVID-19 samples was the United States, Italy and Spain. Nucleic acid was either cDNA or gDNA, and it came from T cells, B-cell-depleted T cells, or PBMCs.

In the authors' workflow: Estimation of nucleated cell counts relied on the amplification of reference gene primers. The table came from immunoSEQ multiplex PCR; TCRdb's copy has only in-frame clones and leaves some out. The V and J calls and clone size were taken over from that table, and D and trimming were inferred from the DNA. This sample has about 400,000 clones, with approximately 88% found just once. CDR3 length equals 13 residues. Germline assignment: CDR1 MDHEN and CDR2 SYDVKM. The V and J ends lost 5 bases and 9 bases, in that order; junction bases with no gene match: 10. The V gene is TRBV28, the J gene TRBJ2-7; 7 positions agree with TRBD1. Input material: peripheral blood. The source of this sequence is a man aged 40-50 years with acute or convalescent COVID-19. In DNA, the CDR3 is TGTGCCAGCAGTGGGGACAGCCGACGCGGGCAGTACTTC. Residues: CASSGDSRRGQYF.